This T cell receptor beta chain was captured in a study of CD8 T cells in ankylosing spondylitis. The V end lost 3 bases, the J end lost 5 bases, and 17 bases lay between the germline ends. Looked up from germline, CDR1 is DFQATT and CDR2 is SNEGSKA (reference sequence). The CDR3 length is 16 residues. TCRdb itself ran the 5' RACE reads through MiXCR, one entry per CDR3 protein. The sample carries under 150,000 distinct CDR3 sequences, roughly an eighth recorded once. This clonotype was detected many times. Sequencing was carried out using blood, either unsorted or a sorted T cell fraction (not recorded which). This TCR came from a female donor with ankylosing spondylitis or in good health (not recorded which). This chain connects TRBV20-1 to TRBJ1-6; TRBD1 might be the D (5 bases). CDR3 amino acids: CSASPSTDPHNSPLHF. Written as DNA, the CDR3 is TGCAGTGCTAGCCCTTCGACAGATCCTCATAATTCACCCCTCCACTTT.